A selection of T cell receptor beta chains follows, all from one sample in a study of blood T cell repertoires in COVID-19. The protocol was immunoSEQ multiplex PCR, while the TCRdb copy is restricted to in-frame clones and leaves out a portion. The sample yields more than 100,000 clones, roughly three quarters seen once. Sequencing was carried out using peripheral blood. Receptors were obtained from a woman at least 80 years old with acute or convalescent COVID-19. Each CDR3 is given with its conserved first and last residue. The D gene is left open where the match is weak. For some rows the clone size is stated as once, few or many, or as a class when expanded; others skip it.

CDR3 protein: CASSLGVPGPGSYTF; CDR3 DNA: TGTGCCAGCAGCTTAGGAGTCCCGGGCCCGGGGAGCTACACCTTC; D gene: NA; J gene: TRBJ1-2; clone size: many; V gene: TRBV11-2
CDR3 protein: CASSLTGDNSPLHF; CDR3 DNA: TGTGCCAGCAGTCTTACAGGGGATAATTCACCCCTCCACTTT; D gene: TRBD1; J gene: TRBJ1-6; clone size: few; V gene: TRBV27
CDR3 protein: CASTLGGGRTEAFF; CDR3 DNA: TGTGCCAGCACCCTGGGGGGGGGAAGAACTGAAGCTTTCTTT; D gene: NA; J gene: TRBJ1-1; clone size: NA; V gene: TRBV28
CDR3 protein: CASSLKGAFTEAFF; CDR3 DNA: TGTGCCAGCAGTTTAAAAGGGGCTTTCACTGAAGCTTTCTTT; D gene: NA; J gene: TRBJ1-1; clone size: few; V gene: TRBV27
CDR3 protein: CASSLGTDNSPLHF; CDR3 DNA: TGTGCCAGCAGCTTAGGTACAGATAATTCACCCCTCCACTTT; D gene: NA; J gene: TRBJ1-6; clone size: NA; V gene: TRBV7-3
CDR3 protein: CASSVATAGGIQETQYF; CDR3 DNA: TGTGCCAGCAGCGTAGCTACGGCTGGGGGGATCCAAGAGACCCAGTACTTC; D gene: NA; J gene: TRBJ2-5; clone size: NA; V gene: TRBV9
CDR3 protein: CAGRQGVAKNIQYF; CDR3 DNA: TGCGCCGGGAGACAGGGGGTAGCCAAAAACATTCAGTACTTC; D gene: TRBD1; J gene: TRBJ2-4; clone size: NA; V gene: TRBV10-1
CDR3 protein: CASSLSTQETQYF; CDR3 DNA: TGTGCCAGCAGCCTGAGTACCCAAGAGACCCAGTACTTC; D gene: NA; J gene: TRBJ2-5; clone size: once; V gene: TRBV3-1/TRBV3-2
CDR3 protein: CATSERTGYQETQYF; CDR3 DNA: TGTGCCACCAGTGAACGGACAGGGTACCAAGAGACCCAGTACTTC; D gene: TRBD1; J gene: TRBJ2-5; clone size: few; V gene: TRBV24-1
CDR3 protein: CATGDRTNNSPLHF; CDR3 DNA: TGTGCCACTGGGGACAGAACAAATAATTCACCCCTCCACTTT; D gene: TRBD1; J gene: TRBJ1-6; clone size: NA; V gene: TRBV19
CDR3 protein: CSVEDRTGAHGYTF; CDR3 DNA: TGCAGCGTTGAAGATCGGACAGGGGCGCATGGCTACACCTTC; D gene: TRBD1; J gene: TRBJ1-2; clone size: NA; V gene: TRBV29-1
CDR3 protein: CASSEWDSYYEQYF; CDR3 DNA: TGTGCCAGCAGTGAATGGGACTCCTACTACGAGCAGTACTTC; D gene: NA; J gene: TRBJ2-7; clone size: NA; V gene: TRBV25-1
CDR3 protein: CASRVAGGYEQYF; CDR3 DNA: TGTGCCAGCAGGGTGGCGGGAGGTTACGAGCAGTACTTC; D gene: TRBD2; J gene: TRBJ2-7; clone size: NA; V gene: TRBV7-2
CDR3 protein: CASSRDRNTEAFF; CDR3 DNA: TGTGCCAGCAGCCGGGACAGGAACACTGAAGCTTTCTTT; D gene: TRBD1; J gene: TRBJ1-1; clone size: NA; V gene: TRBV14
CDR3 protein: CASSMVGGYSLNNEQFF; CDR3 DNA: TGTGCCAGTAGTATGGTAGGGGGCTACTCCCTCAACAATGAGCAGTTCTTC; D gene: TRBD1; J gene: TRBJ2-1; clone size: NA; V gene: TRBV19
CDR3 protein: CASSPQATTNEKLFF; CDR3 DNA: TGTGCCAGTTCACCCCAGGCTACAACTAATGAAAAACTGTTTTTT; D gene: NA; J gene: TRBJ1-4; clone size: NA; V gene: TRBV19
CDR3 protein: CASSLRLGQGQPQHF; CDR3 DNA: TGTGCCAGCAGCTTACGGCTCGGACAGGGGCAGCCCCAGCATTTT; D gene: TRBD1; J gene: TRBJ1-5; clone size: NA; V gene: TRBV7-2
CDR3 protein: CATRGQRGEETQYF; CDR3 DNA: TGTGCCACCAGGGGACAGAGAGGGGAGGAGACCCAGTACTTC; D gene: TRBD1; J gene: TRBJ2-5; clone size: NA; V gene: TRBV24-1
CDR3 protein: CASSTGTGGLETQYF; CDR3 DNA: TGTGCCAGCTCAACCGGGACAGGGGGGCTAGAGACCCAGTACTTC; D gene: TRBD1; J gene: TRBJ2-5; clone size: NA; V gene: TRBV18
CDR3 protein: CASSSTGGAPQPQHF; CDR3 DNA: TGTGCCAGCAGTTCCACAGGGGGCGCGCCCCAGCCCCAGCATTTT; D gene: TRBD1; J gene: TRBJ1-5; clone size: NA; V gene: TRBV28
CDR3 protein: CASSMRGRGDTQYF; CDR3 DNA: TGTGCCAGTAGTATGCGCGGGAGAGGAGATACGCAGTATTTT; D gene: TRBD2; J gene: TRBJ2-3; clone size: NA; V gene: TRBV19
CDR3 protein: CASSRQGYLNYGYTF; CDR3 DNA: TGTGCCAGCAGTCGACAGGGGTATCTTAACTATGGCTACACCTTC; D gene: TRBD1; J gene: TRBJ1-2; clone size: once; V gene: TRBV2
CDR3 protein: CASRHDRVEAFF; CDR3 DNA: TGTGCCAGTAGACATGACAGGGTTGAAGCTTTCTTT; D gene: TRBD1; J gene: TRBJ1-1; clone size: NA; V gene: TRBV19
CDR3 protein: CASSAVGGDQPQHF; CDR3 DNA: TGTGCCAGCAGCGCCGTCGGGGGAGATCAGCCCCAGCATTTT; D gene: NA; J gene: TRBJ1-5; clone size: once; V gene: TRBV7-8
CDR3 protein: CASSYGGQGVGGYTF; CDR3 DNA: TGTGCCAGCAGTTACGGGGGACAGGGAGTAGGTGGCTACACCTTC; D gene: TRBD1; J gene: TRBJ1-2; clone size: NA; V gene: TRBV6-5
CDR3 protein: CASSLGQGGDNEQFF; CDR3 DNA: TGTGCCAGCAGCTTAGGTCAGGGTGGGGACAATGAGCAGTTCTTC; D gene: NA; J gene: TRBJ2-1; clone size: NA; V gene: TRBV7-3
CDR3 protein: CASSLEQGSVAFF; CDR3 DNA: TGTGCCAGCAGTTTGGAACAGGGTAGCGTAGCTTTCTTT; D gene: NA; J gene: TRBJ1-1; clone size: NA; V gene: TRBV6-5
CDR3 protein: CASSPPEGTGNQPQHF; CDR3 DNA: TGTGCCAGCTCACCACCGGAGGGTACCGGCAATCAGCCCCAGCATTTT; D gene: NA; J gene: TRBJ1-5; clone size: few; V gene: TRBV18
CDR3 protein: CASSPRQGLNYGYTF; CDR3 DNA: TGTGCCAGCAGCCCCCGACAGGGGCTAAACTATGGCTACACCTTC; D gene: TRBD1; J gene: TRBJ1-2; clone size: NA; V gene: TRBV7-2
CDR3 protein: CASSEGGAYNEQFF; CDR3 DNA: TGTGCCAGCAGTGAGGGGGGGGCCTACAATGAGCAGTTCTTC; D gene: TRBD2; J gene: TRBJ2-1; clone size: NA; V gene: TRBV2
CDR3 protein: CAWTEGVFPYEQYF; CDR3 DNA: TGTGCCTGGACCGAGGGGGTATTCCCCTACGAGCAGTACTTC; D gene: NA; J gene: TRBJ2-7; clone size: NA; V gene: TRBV30
CDR3 protein: CASSQATGQNEKLFF; CDR3 DNA: TGCGCCAGCAGCCAAGCGACAGGTCAGAATGAAAAACTGTTTTTT; D gene: NA; J gene: TRBJ1-4; clone size: NA; V gene: TRBV4-3
CDR3 protein: CASSLVGQGTEAFF; CDR3 DNA: TGTGCCAGCAGCTTAGTAGGTCAGGGGACTGAAGCTTTCTTT; D gene: NA; J gene: TRBJ1-1; clone size: few; V gene: TRBV7-2
CDR3 protein: CASSPRDRPNEKLFF; CDR3 DNA: TGTGCCAGCAGTCCACGGGACAGACCTAATGAAAAACTGTTTTTT; D gene: TRBD1; J gene: TRBJ1-4; clone size: NA; V gene: TRBV6-2/TRBV6-3
CDR3 protein: CASSLRQRGGANVLTF; CDR3 DNA: TGTGCCAGCAGCTTGCGACAGCGGGGGGGGGCCAACGTCCTGACTTTC; D gene: TRBD2; J gene: TRBJ2-6; clone size: NA; V gene: TRBV5-4
CDR3 protein: CASSLQGVEVAFF; CDR3 DNA: TGTGCCAGCAGCCTACAGGGGGTTGAAGTAGCTTTCTTT; D gene: TRBD1; J gene: TRBJ1-1; clone size: NA; V gene: TRBV12-3/TRBV12-4
CDR3 protein: CASSQLAGTYNEQFF; CDR3 DNA: TGTGCCAGCAGCCAACTAGCGGGGACCTACAATGAGCAGTTCTTC; D gene: TRBD2; J gene: TRBJ2-1; clone size: few; V gene: TRBV11-2
CDR3 protein: CASSYSRFNYEQYF; CDR3 DNA: TGTGCCAGCAGTTACTCGAGATTCAACTACGAGCAGTACTTC; D gene: NA; J gene: TRBJ2-7; clone size: few; V gene: TRBV6-5
CDR3 protein: CASSPTPGMGNTEAFF; CDR3 DNA: TGTGCCAGCAGCCCAACCCCAGGGATGGGGAACACTGAAGCTTTCTTT; D gene: NA; J gene: TRBJ1-1; clone size: NA; V gene: TRBV5-6
CDR3 protein: CASSGGQGAGNTIYF; CDR3 DNA: TGTGCCAGCAGCGGCGGACAGGGGGCAGGAAACACCATATATTTT; D gene: TRBD1; J gene: TRBJ1-3; clone size: once; V gene: TRBV5-4
CDR3 protein: CASSTDLAGGLQETQYF; CDR3 DNA: TGTGCCAGCAGCACAGATCTAGCGGGAGGCTTACAAGAGACCCAGTACTTC; D gene: TRBD2; J gene: TRBJ2-5; clone size: NA; V gene: TRBV7-2